Following are 3 T cell receptor beta chains from one sample sequenced in a study of beta chain features in type 1 diabetes. Expressed TCRB transcripts were sequenced after all isolated RNA was converted to cDNA. TCRdb's copy holds only in-frame clones and misses some; the assay was immunoSEQ multiplex PCR. The sample consists of hundreds of thousands of clones, more than 13% of them appearing once. Antigens for these TCRs are unknown. Whole-study results and caveats: Shorter TCRB CDR3s, moderately but significantly so, marked every one of the four CD4+ subsets in Type 1 diabetes patients.

Sequencing used naive CD4+ T cells from blood. These receptors came from a young man with type 1 diabetes.

This clone was seen a few times. This sequence joins TRBV4-3 and TRBJ2-3; 8 bases line up with TRBD2. Trimming cost V 5 bases and J 0 bases; bases outside gene matches: 4. The CDR3 has 15 amino acids. The germline CDR1 and CDR2 sequences are LGHNA and YSLEER. The CDR3 loop is CASSIGTRSTDTQYF. CDR3 sequence (DNA): TGCGCCAGCAGCATTGGGACTAGGAGCACAGATACGCAGTATTTT.

The rearrangement links TRBV6-5 to TRBJ2-5; 9 positions match TRBD2. Looked up from germline, CDR1 is MNHEY and CDR2 is SVGAGI. The ends lost 8 bases at V and 7 bases at J; junction bases unmatched: 11. The CDR3 runs 14 residues. The CDR3 reads CASSQREARGTQYF. The DNA for the CDR3 is TGTGCCAGCTCGCAGCGGGAGGCCCGGGGGACCCAGTACTTC.

This clone was found a few times. The V call is TRBV28, the J call TRBJ2-1; D possibly corresponds to TRBD2 (5 bases). Germline lookup yields CDR1 MDHEN and CDR2 SYDVKM. The ends were cut back, 11 bases at V and 0 bases at J, with 14 bases in the middle. This CDR3 contains 14 residues. CDR3 in DNA: TGTGCCGGGAGCGTGGGTGGCTCCTACAATGAGCAGTTCTTC. Its translation: CAGSVGGSYNEQFF.